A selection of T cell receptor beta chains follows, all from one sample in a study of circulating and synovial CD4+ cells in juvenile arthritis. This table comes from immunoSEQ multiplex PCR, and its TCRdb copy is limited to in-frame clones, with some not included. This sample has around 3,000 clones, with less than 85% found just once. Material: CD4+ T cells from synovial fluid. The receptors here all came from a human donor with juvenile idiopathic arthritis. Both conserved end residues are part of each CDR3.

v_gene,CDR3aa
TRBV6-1,CASSARENNQPQHF
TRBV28,CASSLRTVPSSYNSPLHF
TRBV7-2,CASSLGFWGLGSNQPQHF
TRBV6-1,CASSGTGESQPQHF
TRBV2,CASSLRGTSGEQFF
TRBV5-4,CASSFQGRNYGYTF
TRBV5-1,CASSRDSEAFF
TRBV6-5,CASSNRGYEQYF
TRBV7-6,CASTPGGNTDTQYF
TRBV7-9,CASSLHKAFGQDTEAFF